This TCR beta chain was obtained from a study of tumor and adjacent non-tumor tissue in lung cancer. In the study overall: Stage I to III disease affected 9 to 10 men and roughly five women aged roughly 31 to 80. Study-level findings and limits: Top 100 clones took a larger repertoire share in normal lung.

TCRbeta libraries were built with three rounds of nested PCR, modified from ARM-PCR. Using its own MiXCR run on the multiplex PCR reads, TCRdb lists one record per CDR3 protein. The table shows 90,000 to 110,000 distinct CDR3 sequences, with 75% occurring only once. To note about this clonotype: Its antigen is as yet unknown.

This sample's RNA came from whole unsorted tissue. Donors were chemotherapy-naive, newly diagnosed lung cancer surgical patients in China, August–late 2014. Sample: lung tumor tissue. This TCR was recovered from an older woman with non-small cell lung cancer.

CDR3 residues: CTNSLARGARYEQYF. DNA for the CDR3: TGTACTAACAGCTTAGCGCGGGGGGCAAGATACGAGCAGTACTTC. V and J are TRBV7-8 and TRBJ2-7, with 8 nucleotides matching TRBD2. From germline, CDR1 is SGHVS and CDR2 FQNEAQ. The CDR3 is made up of 15 amino acids.